This T cell receptor beta chain was identified in a study of shared clonotypes between healthy human individuals. Study observations and caveats: Sequencing of the sorted subsets was shown by rarefaction to be incomplete despite large depth. It was the non-shared clonotypes that had lower generation probabilities than clonotypes shared by all four donors.

This clone was seen a single time. What it recognizes is unknown. Assay: immunoSEQ multiplex PCR; the TCRdb copy retains only in-frame clones and omits some. The table lists approximately 980,000 clones, roughly 72% of them singletons. Deletions cut 3 bases from V and 3 bases from J, with 13 bases between. Per germline, CDR1 SGDLS and CDR2 YYNGEE. This CDR3 spans 14 amino acids. Researchers partitioned CD4+ cells into CD45RA+ naive and CD45RA-negative memory subsets. The chain links TRBV9 to TRBJ2-7; possibly TRBD2 for D (6 bases). The specimen was memory CD4+ T cells sorted from blood. Regarding subset: CD45RA-negative fraction. The clonotype comes from a man younger than 35 in good health. CDR3 in DNA: TGTGCCAGCAGCGCCGGGACTTCGGTCTACGAGCAGTACTTC. It specifies CASSAGTSVYEQYF. The variable domain in full, with the rest retrieved from reference TRBV9 and TRBJ2-7, is DSGVTQTPKHLITATGQRVTLRCSPRSGDLSVYWYQQSLDQGLQFLIQYYNGEERAKGNILERFSAQQFPDLHSELNLSSLELGDSALYFCASSAGTSVYEQYFGPGTRLTVT.